This is a list of T cell receptor beta chains from one sample in a study of blood T cell repertoires in COVID-19. This table comes from immunoSEQ multiplex PCR, and its TCRdb copy is limited to in-frame clones, with some not included. The sample lists fewer than 650,000 clones; less than 90% were seen once. Sample: peripheral blood. The receptors originated from a woman aged 45-65 years with COVID-19, enrolled during active disease. CDR3s include the opening cysteine and the closing phenylalanine or tryptophan. The order of the fields is D gene, J gene, V gene, clone size, CDR3 DNA, CDR3 protein. The D gene is left open where the match is weak. Size is omitted from some rows. Given values are once, few, many or a class for expanded clones.

D gene: NA
J gene: TRBJ2-7
V gene: TRBV7-9
clone size: once
CDR3 DNA: TGTGCCAGCAGCCCAACAGGCTACGAGCAGTACTTC
CDR3 protein: CASSPTGYEQYF

D gene: TRBD2
J gene: TRBJ2-2
V gene: TRBV5-1
clone size: NA
CDR3 DNA: TGCGCCAGCAGCCCACTAGCGGGGGGCACCACCGGGGAGCTGTTTTTT
CDR3 protein: CASSPLAGGTTGELFF

D gene: NA
J gene: TRBJ1-2
V gene: TRBV5-8
clone size: NA
CDR3 DNA: TGTGCCAGCAGCTTGGAGGTCACAGCAGCCGTCAATGGCTACACCTTC
CDR3 protein: CASSLEVTAAVNGYTF

D gene: NA
J gene: TRBJ2-3
V gene: TRBV5-6
clone size: NA
CDR3 DNA: TGTGCCAGCAGCCTTAGTTTGAATACGCAGTATTTT
CDR3 protein: CASSLSLNTQYF

D gene: TRBD1
J gene: TRBJ1-5
V gene: TRBV18
clone size: NA
CDR3 DNA: TGTGCCAGCTCACCAAACAAAAAGGGGGCGGATAATCAGCCCCAGCATTTT
CDR3 protein: CASSPNKKGADNQPQHF

D gene: TRBD1
J gene: TRBJ2-1
V gene: TRBV7-3
clone size: NA
CDR3 DNA: TGTGCCAGCAGCTTAAACAGGGGGCTCATCAATGAGCAGTTCTTC
CDR3 protein: CASSLNRGLINEQFF

D gene: NA
J gene: TRBJ1-6
V gene: TRBV30
clone size: NA
CDR3 DNA: TGTGCCTGGAGCCTGCCGAGAGGCAATTCACCCCTCCACTTT
CDR3 protein: CAWSLPRGNSPLHF

D gene: NA
J gene: TRBJ1-6
V gene: TRBV6-6
clone size: once
CDR3 DNA: TGTGCCAGCAGCGTGACAGGCCCGAATAATTCACCCCTCCACTTT
CDR3 protein: CASSVTGPNNSPLHF

D gene: TRBD1
J gene: TRBJ2-5
V gene: TRBV29-1
clone size: once
CDR3 DNA: TGCAGCGTCTTGACAGGGGAGGAGACCCAGTACTTC
CDR3 protein: CSVLTGEETQYF

D gene: TRBD2
J gene: TRBJ2-1
V gene: TRBV2
clone size: NA
CDR3 DNA: TGTGCCAGCAACCGGGGGGCCTACAATGAGCAGTTCTTC
CDR3 protein: CASNRGAYNEQFF

D gene: NA
J gene: TRBJ2-6
V gene: TRBV19
clone size: NA
CDR3 DNA: TGTGCCAGTAGTCCGACTCGTTCCCGGGCCAACGTCCTGACTTTC
CDR3 protein: CASSPTRSRANVLTF

D gene: NA
J gene: TRBJ2-3
V gene: TRBV28
clone size: NA
CDR3 DNA: TGTGCCAGCACCGAGGGGCGGGGAGGAGATACGCAGTATTTT
CDR3 protein: CASTEGRGGDTQYF

D gene: NA
J gene: TRBJ2-3
V gene: TRBV24-1
clone size: NA
CDR3 DNA: TGTGCCACCAGTGATACCGGGACTTATAGCACAGATACGCAGTATTTT
CDR3 protein: CATSDTGTYSTDTQYF

D gene: NA
J gene: TRBJ2-3
V gene: TRBV9
clone size: NA
CDR3 DNA: TGTGCCAGCAGCGCCGGGGGGCGGGGGAACACAGATACGCAGTATTTT
CDR3 protein: CASSAGGRGNTDTQYF

D gene: NA
J gene: TRBJ2-2
V gene: TRBV2
clone size: once
CDR3 DNA: TGTGCCAGTCTGGGTGGGAGGCCCGGGGAGCTGTTTTTT
CDR3 protein: CASLGGRPGELFF

D gene: NA
J gene: TRBJ2-7
V gene: TRBV19
clone size: NA
CDR3 DNA: TGTGCCAGTAGTTCGTCCTTGGGGGGCTCCTACGAGCAGTACTTC
CDR3 protein: CASSSSLGGSYEQYF

D gene: NA
J gene: TRBJ1-2
V gene: TRBV19
clone size: NA
CDR3 DNA: TGTGCCAGTAGTTCCCACCCCGGTGGCTACACCTTC
CDR3 protein: CASSSHPGGYTF

D gene: TRBD1
J gene: TRBJ2-7
V gene: TRBV28
clone size: NA
CDR3 DNA: TGTGCCAGCAGTTTATTCGACAGGGACATAGCCTACGAGCAGTACTTC
CDR3 protein: CASSLFDRDIAYEQYF

D gene: NA
J gene: TRBJ1-4
V gene: TRBV30
clone size: few
CDR3 DNA: TGTGCCTCAGGGGACGGGTACGCAGAAAAACTGTTTTTT
CDR3 protein: CASGDGYAEKLFF

D gene: NA
J gene: TRBJ1-2
V gene: TRBV6-5
clone size: NA
CDR3 DNA: TGTGCCAGCCGCCGGGGGGCGAAGGACTATGGCTACACCTTC
CDR3 protein: CASRRGAKDYGYTF

D gene: TRBD2
J gene: TRBJ2-5
V gene: TRBV3-1/TRBV3-2
clone size: NA
CDR3 DNA: TGTGCCAGCAGCCTTGGACTAGCGGGGGGGCAAGAGACCCAGTACTTC
CDR3 protein: CASSLGLAGGQETQYF

D gene: NA
J gene: TRBJ2-7
V gene: TRBV5-1
clone size: NA
CDR3 DNA: TGCGCCAGCGGTGGGGCGACAGGTAACCGAGACGAGCAGTACTTC
CDR3 protein: CASGGATGNRDEQYF

D gene: TRBD2
J gene: TRBJ2-1
V gene: TRBV10-1
clone size: NA
CDR3 DNA: TGCGCCAGCAGTAGCGGGACCCCCAATGATGAGCAGTTCTTC
CDR3 protein: CASSSGTPNDEQFF

D gene: NA
J gene: TRBJ1-2
V gene: TRBV12-2
clone size: NA
CDR3 DNA: TGTGCAAGTCGCTTAGTGGACTGCGATGGCTACACCTTC
CDR3 protein: CASRLVDCDGYTF